A single sample is the source of the 29 T cell receptor beta chains below, sequenced in a study of blood T cell repertoires in COVID-19. Some clones are missing from TCRdb's copy, which holds only in-frame ones; the method was immunoSEQ multiplex PCR. The table has about 300,000 clones, 65% to 90% seen once. Material: peripheral blood. The receptors derive from a human donor in a cohort sampled during active COVID-19.

The V call is TRBV30, the J call TRBJ2-2, with D tentatively TRBD2 (5 bases). Germline V CDR1 and CDR2: GTSNPN, SVGIG (reference sequence). This CDR3 region has 17 residues. V lost 0 bases, J lost 2 bases, and 16 bases lay in between. The CDR3 nucleotides read TGTGCCTGGAGTGTACCCTCCTTAGCGCGTAACACCGGGGAGCTGTTTTTT. Translation gives CAWSVPSLARNTGELFF.

This clone was detected only a few times. The genes are TRBV24-1 and TRBJ2-7; D may be TRBD1 (6 bases). Germline V gene data show CDR1 as KGHDR and CDR2 as SFDVKD. Trimming pared 3 bases from V and 8 bases from J, leaving 19 bases between. The CDR3 is made up of 15 amino acids. In DNA, the CDR3 is TGTGCCACCAGTGATCGCACAGGGTTCTCTGAAAAGCAGTACTTC. This encodes CATSDRTGFSEKQYF.

The V and J genes are TRBV3-1 (or the pseudogene TRBV3-2) and TRBJ1-2; D ambiguous. Germline V gene data show CDR1 as LGHDT and CDR2 as YNNKEL (reference sequence). V was cut by 4 bases and J by 6 bases, with 12 bases left in between. The CDR3 is 13 amino acids. This chain's CDR3 is CASSLDGVNGYTF. CDR3 sequence (DNA): TGTGCCAGCAGCCTCGACGGAGTGAATGGCTACACCTTC.

The rearrangement uses TRBV3-1 (or the pseudogene TRBV3-2) and TRBJ2-5; D is perhaps TRBD1 (6 bases). CDR3 length: 12 amino acids. The V end lost 4 bases, the J end lost 5 bases, and 8 bases lay between the germline ends. Per the germline V gene, CDR1 is LGHDT and CDR2 is YNNKEL (reference sequence). CDR3 sequence (DNA): TGTGCCAGCAGCCGGGGGCTCGAGACCCAGTACTTC. Protein sequence: CASSRGLETQYF.

This chain connects TRBV20-1 to TRBJ2-7, with TRBD1 matching 8 bases. Germline CDR1 DFQATT, CDR2 SNEGSKA (reference sequence). This CDR3 has 13 residues. V shed 3 bases and J 3 bases; nucleotides not matched to a gene: 4. The chain's CDR3 is CSASQGAFYEQYF. The CDR3 DNA sequence: TGCAGTGCTAGTCAGGGGGCGTTCTACGAGCAGTACTTC.

The rearrangement uses TRBV7-2 and TRBJ2-1, with 9 positions matching TRBD2. CDR3 length: 15 amino acids. Germline trimming cut 5 bases from V and 10 bases from J; bases unmatched to any gene: 12. Germline lookup yields CDR1 SGHTA and CDR2 FQGNSA. The CDR3 DNA sequence: TGTGCCAGCAGCCCGGGACTAGCAGCGCAGGGAGAGCAGTTCTTC. Its protein product is CASSPGLAAQGEQFF.

The genes are TRBV30 and TRBJ2-1; 9 bases align to TRBD2. Trimming cost V 5 bases and J 7 bases; bases outside gene matches: 12. The germline V gene has CDR1 GTSNPN and CDR2 SVGIG (reference sequence). The CDR3 is 15 amino acids. The CDR3 DNA is TGTGCCTGGGGCCCCCCAGCGGGAGGTCGTAATGAGCAGTTCTTC. Its translation: CAWGPPAGGRNEQFF.

V is TRBV25-1 and J is TRBJ1-2; 9 nucleotides line up with TRBD1. CDR3 length: 14 amino acids. The V segment lost 4 bases and the J segment 2 bases; nucleotides outside the gene matches: 2. Germline V CDR1 and CDR2: MGHDK, SYGVNS. The DNA of the CDR3 is TGTGCCAGCAGTGGGACAGGGGTCAACTATGGCTACACCTTC. It translates to CASSGTGVNYGYTF.

A few counts support this clone. The rearrangement uses TRBV18 and TRBJ1-4; TRBD1 agrees at 10 bases. With 3 bases clipped from V and 3 bases from J, the junction kept 10 bases outside the gene matches. The germline V gene has CDR1 KGHSH and CDR2 LQKENI. This CDR3 is 18 amino acids long. CDR3 in amino acids: CASSPGTGAPVANEKLFF. CDR3 DNA sequence: TGTGCCAGCTCACCCGGGACAGGGGCGCCAGTGGCTAATGAAAAACTGTTTTTT.

The chain joins TRBV28 to TRBJ2-5; 8 nucleotides line up with TRBD2. The junction had 8 bases not matched to a gene; V was cut back by 6 bases and J by 2 bases. Germline V lookup: CDR1 MDHEN, CDR2 SYDVKM. CDR3 length equals 15 residues. The chain's CDR3 is CASSPGLVAQETQYF. The CDR3 bases are TGTGCCAGCAGCCCGGGACTAGTGGCACAAGAGACCCAGTACTTC.

The genes are TRBV10-3 and TRBJ2-1; D is possibly TRBD1 (5 bases). The CDR3 covers 17 residues. Germline CDR1 is ENHRY and CDR2 is SYGVKD. With 5 bases removed from V and 0 bases from J, the gap between germline ends came to 17 bases. In DNA, the CDR3 is TGTGCCATCAGTCGCGAATACAGGCCCAGCTCCTACAATGAGCAGTTCTTC. Translation: CAISREYRPSSYNEQFF.

The chain joins TRBV29-1 to TRBJ2-2, with D perhaps matching TRBD2 (6 bases). Germline CDR1 is SQVTM and CDR2 is ANQGSEA. The CDR3 is made up of 13 amino acids. V gave up 4 bases and J gave up 0 bases, with 6 bases separating them. The CDR3 is CSVGGANTGELFF. The CDR3 bases are TGCAGCGTTGGGGGGGCGAACACCGGGGAGCTGTTTTTT.

The chain uses TRBV24-1 and TRBJ1-2, with TRBD1 matching 9 bases. The CDR3 is 17 amino acids. Trimming at V came to 4 bases and at J to 6 bases, leaving 14 bases not matched to a gene. Per the germline V gene, CDR1 is KGHDR and CDR2 is SFDVKD. The CDR3 here is CATSETGTGSDVDGYTF. The CDR3 nucleotides read TGTGCCACCAGTGAAACCGGGACAGGGTCGGATGTGGATGGCTACACCTTC.

This clone was recorded only once. The V and J genes are TRBV7-6 and TRBJ1-1; D call uncertain. There are 17 residues in the CDR3. Germline V gene data show CDR1 as SGHVS and CDR2 as FNYEAQ. Trimming took 2 bases from V and 0 from J, leaving 16 bases between them. Written as DNA, the CDR3 is TGTGCCAGCAGCTTATACACCGGAGGAAGCGTGAACACTGAAGCTTTCTTT. It yields the protein CASSLYTGGSVNTEAFF.

This clone occurred once. This chain links TRBV27 with TRBJ2-3, with unresolved D. The V and J ends lost 4 bases and 9 bases respectively, with 8 bases between them. Germline CDR1 is MNHEY and CDR2 is SMNVEV (reference sequence). The CDR3 length is 11 residues. The CDR3 here is CASSSPGTQYF. CDR3 in DNA: TGTGCCAGCAGTTCTCCAGGCACGCAGTATTTT.

V usage is TRBV5-1 and J usage is TRBJ2-7, with TRBD2 matching over 15 bases. The CDR3 runs to 17 residues. Germline V gene sequence: CDR1 SGHRS, CDR2 YFSETQ. V trimming: 4 bases; J trimming: 1 base; junction bases outside the gene matches: 6. DNA of the CDR3: TGCGCCAGCAGCCCGGGACTAGCGGGAGGAATATCCTACGAGCAGTACTTC. Amino acids: CASSPGLAGGISYEQYF.

This clone is a singleton in its sample. The rearrangement links TRBV27 to TRBJ1-6, with D possibly being TRBD1 (5 bases). In germline, CDR1 is MNHEY, CDR2 SMNVEV (reference sequence). The CDR3 covers 17 residues. Trimming left V 5 bases short and J 6 bases short, with 20 bases between. CDR3 nucleotides: TGTGCCAGCAGTCCAACCGGCAGGGTAGATCTTAATTCACCCCTCCACTTT. Protein sequence: CASSPTGRVDLNSPLHF.

The V call is TRBV7-6, the J call TRBJ2-2, with D perhaps TRBD2 (6 bases). V was cut by 0 bases and J by 2 bases, with 10 bases left in between. In germline, CDR1 is SGHVS, CDR2 FNYEAQ. The CDR3 totals 16 residues. The CDR3 DNA is TGTGCCAGCAGCTTAGCGGGAGGAATAAACACCGGGGAGCTGTTTTTT. Its protein product is CASSLAGGINTGELFF.

The V call is TRBV7-2, the J call TRBJ1-4, with TRBD1 matching over 9 bases. Germline-derived CDR1 and CDR2 are SGHTA and FQGNSA. V lost 5 bases and J lost 7; bases outside the gene matches: 5. The CDR3 has 14 residues. As DNA, the CDR3 is TGTGCCAGCAGCAGGGGACAGGGTGGTGAAAAACTGTTTTTT. Translating gives CASSRGQGGEKLFF.

CDR3 region: CARRARSLPYNEQFF. CDR3 sequence (DNA): TGTGCCAGAAGAGCACGGTCTTTGCCCTACAATGAGCAGTTCTTC. V usage is TRBV5-3 and J usage is TRBJ2-1; D not certain. TRBV5-3 is known as an ORF, though its function is uncertain. The CDR3 sequence is 15 residues long. V was shortened by 5 bases and J by 2 bases, with 14 bases between the two germline ends.

Comment on this clone: Other DNA sequences within the sample encode an identical CDR3. The DNA for the CDR3 is TGTGCCAGCAGTTTAAGGGGAGGAGAGACCCAGTACTTC. Its translation is CASSLRGGETQYF. This chain uses TRBV12-3 or TRBV12-4 with TRBJ2-5; TRBD2 might be the D (6 bases). The CDR3 has 13 residues. V lost 2 bases and J lost 4, with 8 bases in between.

This sequence joins TRBV4-1 and TRBJ1-2; TRBD1 matches 7 bases. Trimming cost V 1 base and J 4 bases; bases outside gene matches: 9. The length of the CDR3 is 16 residues. Germline values: CDR1 MGHRA, CDR2 YSYEKL. This CDR3 is CASSQALIRDSYGYTF. CDR3 DNA sequence: TGCGCCAGCAGCCAAGCCCTAATTCGGGACAGCTATGGCTACACCTTC.

The chain uses TRBV5-4 and TRBJ2-2; 12 nucleotides agree with TRBD2. CDR1 is SGHNT and CDR2 is YYREEE in the germline V gene (reference sequence). The CDR3 is 16 residues long. J gave up 1 base and V 5 bases, and 3 bases lay outside the gene matches. CDR3 protein: CASSQGLAGNTGELFF. The CDR3 DNA follows: TGTGCCAGCAGTCAGGGACTAGCGGGGAACACCGGGGAGCTGTTTTTT.

The chain recombines TRBV6-6 with TRBJ1-2; 7 bases match TRBD1. From germline, CDR1 is MNHNY and CDR2 SVGAGI (reference sequence). J gave up 7 bases and V 6 bases, and 14 bases lay outside the gene matches. This CDR3 comprises 15 residues. CDR3 in amino acids: CASRARDSPWSGYTF. CDR3 DNA: TGTGCCAGCAGGGCCAGGGACAGCCCGTGGAGTGGCTACACCTTC.

CDR3 coding DNA: TGTGCCTGGAGTCCCGGCGGGGGCTTCACAGATACGCAGTATTTT. Its protein product is CAWSPGGGFTDTQYF. This chain joins TRBV30 and TRBJ2-3; possibly TRBD2 for D (7 bases). The CDR3 is made up of 15 amino acids. V dropped 2 bases and J dropped 2 bases, with 14 bases sitting between them. CDR1 is GTSNPN, CDR2 SVGIG, per germline (reference sequence).

Concerning this clone itself: Additional DNA sequences in this sample encode the identical CDR3. CDR3 DNA: TGTGCCACCAGCAGAGGGCAGGGCTATGGCTACACCTTC. It specifies CATSRGQGYGYTF. This chain connects TRBV15 to TRBJ1-2, with a weak D call TRBD1 (5 bases). This CDR3 spans 13 amino acids. V lost 1 base to trimming and J lost 4 bases, with 7 bases between them. Germline V gene data show CDR1 as LNHNV and CDR2 as YYDKDF (reference sequence).

The genes are TRBV24-1 and TRBJ2-1, with D uncertain. The CDR3 totals 15 residues. With 4 bases removed from V and 4 bases from J, the gap between germline ends came to 13 bases. Germline CDR1 reads KGHDR; CDR2 reads SFDVKD. The CDR3 sequence: CATSEPLADYNEQFF. For the CDR3, the DNA is TGTGCCACCAGTGAACCCCTCGCGGATTACAATGAGCAGTTCTTC.

The J gene is TRBJ2-1, the V gene TRBV24-1; 8 bases match TRBD1. V shed 5 bases, J shed 7 bases, and the junction held 6 bases outside the gene matches. Germline V gene lookup returns CDR1 KGHDR and CDR2 SFDVKD. The CDR3 length is 14 residues. The CDR3 protein is CATSGTGRRNEQFF. The CDR3 coding sequence is TGTGCCACCAGTGGGACAGGGAGGCGGAATGAGCAGTTCTTC.

This sequence joins TRBV2 and TRBJ2-7, with D uncertain. V shed 6 bases and J shed 7 bases, with 7 bases lying between them. The CDR3 length is 10 residues. Germline values: CDR1 SNHLY, CDR2 FYNNEI. The CDR3 DNA follows: TGTGCCAGCAGCGCCAGGGAGCAGTACTTC. Its translation: CASSAREQYF.